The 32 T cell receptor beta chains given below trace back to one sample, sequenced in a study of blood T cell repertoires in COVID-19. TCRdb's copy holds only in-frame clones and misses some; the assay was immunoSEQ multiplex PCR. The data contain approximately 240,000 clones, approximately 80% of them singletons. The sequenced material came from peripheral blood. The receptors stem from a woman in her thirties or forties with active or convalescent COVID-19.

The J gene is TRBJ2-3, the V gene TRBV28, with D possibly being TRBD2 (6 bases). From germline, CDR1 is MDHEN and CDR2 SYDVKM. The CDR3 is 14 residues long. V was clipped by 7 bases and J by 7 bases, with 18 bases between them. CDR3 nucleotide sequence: TGTGCCAGCACGTTCGGCCGGAGGGTAAATACGCAGTATTTT. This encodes CASTFGRRVNTQYF.

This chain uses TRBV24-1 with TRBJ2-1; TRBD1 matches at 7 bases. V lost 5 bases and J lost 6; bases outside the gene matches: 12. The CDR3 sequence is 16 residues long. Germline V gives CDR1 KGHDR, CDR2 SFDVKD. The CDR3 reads CATSGFETGSRNEQFF. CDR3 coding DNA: TGTGCCACCAGTGGTTTCGAGACAGGGTCCCGCAATGAGCAGTTCTTC.

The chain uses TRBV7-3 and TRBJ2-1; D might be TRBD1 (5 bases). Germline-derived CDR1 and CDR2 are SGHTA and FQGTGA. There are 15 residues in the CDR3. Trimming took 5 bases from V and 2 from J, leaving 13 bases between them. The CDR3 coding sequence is TGTGCCAGCAGCCCCTCCAAAGGGGCCTACAATGAGCAGTTCTTC. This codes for CASSPSKGAYNEQFF.

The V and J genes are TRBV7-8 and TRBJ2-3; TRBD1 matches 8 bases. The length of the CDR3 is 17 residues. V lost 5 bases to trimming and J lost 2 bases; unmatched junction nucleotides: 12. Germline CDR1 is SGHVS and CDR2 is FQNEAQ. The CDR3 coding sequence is TGTGCCAGCAGCGCCCCGACAGGGGAGCCCAACACAGATACGCAGTATTTT. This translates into CASSAPTGEPNTDTQYF.

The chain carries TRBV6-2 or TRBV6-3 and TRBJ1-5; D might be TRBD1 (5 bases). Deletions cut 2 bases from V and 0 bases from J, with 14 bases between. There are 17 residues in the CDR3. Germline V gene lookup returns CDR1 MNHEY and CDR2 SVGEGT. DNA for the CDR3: TGTGCCAGCAGTTACGGGGGGAACAGGTTTAGCAATCAGCCCCAGCATTTT. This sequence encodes CASSYGGNRFSNQPQHF.

CDR3 loop: CAISGKGGETQYF. The CDR3 DNA is TGTGCCATCAGTGGCAAAGGGGGAGAGACCCAGTACTTC. The chain carries TRBV10-3 and TRBJ2-5, with D possibly matching TRBD1 (6 bases). This CDR3 has 13 residues. Germline V gene data show CDR1 as ENHRY and CDR2 as SYGVKD. V lost 4 bases and J 4 bases, leaving 10 bases between the germline ends.

CDR3 in DNA: TGTGCCAGCAGCCAAGGTCGGGACAAATACAATGAGCAGTTCTTC. Residues: CASSQGRDKYNEQFF. V is TRBV4-2 and J is TRBJ2-1; D may be TRBD1 (6 bases). The CDR3 loop spans 15 amino acids. V was clipped by 1 base and J by 4 bases, with 11 bases between them. Looked up from germline, CDR1 is LGHNA and CDR2 is YNFKEQ.

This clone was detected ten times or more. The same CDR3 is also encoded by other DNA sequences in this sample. The DNA of the CDR3 is TGTGCCAGCAGCTTAAGGGGCGGGGGTACAGATACGCAGTATTTT. Encoded protein: CASSLRGGGTDTQYF. The rearrangement uses TRBV7-7 and TRBJ2-3, with 7 bases fitting TRBD2. CDR1 SSHAT and CDR2 FNYEAQ come from the germline V gene (reference sequence). Trimming removed 2 bases from V and 3 bases from J; junction bases left unmatched: 5. This CDR3 region has 15 residues.

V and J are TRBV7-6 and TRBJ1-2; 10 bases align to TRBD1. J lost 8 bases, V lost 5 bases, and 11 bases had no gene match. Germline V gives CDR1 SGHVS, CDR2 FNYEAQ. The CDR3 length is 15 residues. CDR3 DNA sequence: TGTGCCAGCAGCATAATGGACAGGGGGGTCGGCGGCTACACCTTC. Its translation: CASSIMDRGVGGYTF.

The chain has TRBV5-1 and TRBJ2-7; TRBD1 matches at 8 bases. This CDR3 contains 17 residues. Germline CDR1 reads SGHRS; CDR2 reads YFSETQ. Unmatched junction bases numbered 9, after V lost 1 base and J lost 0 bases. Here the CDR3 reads CASSLTGGSQSSYEQYF. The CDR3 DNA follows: TGCGCCAGCAGCTTGACAGGGGGGAGCCAAAGCTCCTACGAGCAGTACTTC.

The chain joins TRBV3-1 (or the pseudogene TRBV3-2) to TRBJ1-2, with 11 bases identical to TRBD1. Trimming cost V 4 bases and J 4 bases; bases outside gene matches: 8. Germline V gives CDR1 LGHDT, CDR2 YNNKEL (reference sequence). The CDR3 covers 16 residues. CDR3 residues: CASSRVGTGGTYGYTF. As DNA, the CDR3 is TGTGCCAGCAGCCGCGTCGGGACAGGGGGAACCTATGGCTACACCTTC.

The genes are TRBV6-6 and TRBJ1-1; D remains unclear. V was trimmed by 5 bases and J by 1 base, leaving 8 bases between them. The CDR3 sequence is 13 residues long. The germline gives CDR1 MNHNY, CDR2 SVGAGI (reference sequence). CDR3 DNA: TGTGCCAGCAGTGCGGACTGGAACACTGAAGCTTTCTTT. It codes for CASSADWNTEAFF.

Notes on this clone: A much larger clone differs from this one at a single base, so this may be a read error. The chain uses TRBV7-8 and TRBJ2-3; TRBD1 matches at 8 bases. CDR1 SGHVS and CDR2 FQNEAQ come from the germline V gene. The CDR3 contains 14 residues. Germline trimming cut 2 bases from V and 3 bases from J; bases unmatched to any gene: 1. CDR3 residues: CASSLQGATDTQYF. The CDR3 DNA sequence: TGTGCCAGCAGCTTACAGGGGGCAACAGATACGCAGTATTTT.

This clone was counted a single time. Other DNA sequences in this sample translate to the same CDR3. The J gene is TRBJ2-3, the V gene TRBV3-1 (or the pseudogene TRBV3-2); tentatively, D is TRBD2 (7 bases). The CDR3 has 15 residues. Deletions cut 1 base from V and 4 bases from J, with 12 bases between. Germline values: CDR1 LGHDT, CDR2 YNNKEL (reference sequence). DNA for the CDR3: TGTGCCAGCAGCCAAGGGGGCGGGGGCGCAGATACGCAGTATTTT. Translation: CASSQGGGGADTQYF.

CDR3 bases: TGTGCCAGCAGCTTAGGGGGGTGGACTGAAGCTTTCTTT. Encoded protein: CASSLGGWTEAFF. The V call is TRBV7-3, the J call TRBJ1-1; maybe TRBD1 (5 bases). From germline, CDR1 is SGHTA and CDR2 FQGTGA. V was pared by 2 bases and J by 5 bases, with 9 bases between. CDR3 length: 13 residues. The entire variable domain, with the rest obtained from reference TRBV7-3 and TRBJ1-1, is as follows: GAGVSQTPSNKVTEKGKYVELRCDPISGHTALYWYRQSLGQGPEFLIYFQGTGAADDSGLPNDRFFAVRPEGSVSTLKIQRTERGDSAVYLCASSLGGWTEAFFGQGTRLTVV.

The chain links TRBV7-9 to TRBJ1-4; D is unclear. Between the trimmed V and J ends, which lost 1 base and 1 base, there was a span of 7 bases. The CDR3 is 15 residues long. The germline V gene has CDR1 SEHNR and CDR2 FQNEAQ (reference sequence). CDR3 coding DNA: TGTGCCAGCAGCTTAGAGAGGAAAACTAATGAAAAACTGTTTTTT. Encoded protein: CASSLERKTNEKLFF.

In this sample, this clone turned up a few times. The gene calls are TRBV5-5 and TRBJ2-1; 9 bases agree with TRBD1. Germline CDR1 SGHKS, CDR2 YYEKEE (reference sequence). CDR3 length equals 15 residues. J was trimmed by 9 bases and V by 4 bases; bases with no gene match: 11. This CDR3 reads CASSKWTGEIGEQFF. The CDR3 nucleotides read TGTGCCAGCAGCAAGTGGACAGGGGAGATCGGTGAGCAGTTCTTC.

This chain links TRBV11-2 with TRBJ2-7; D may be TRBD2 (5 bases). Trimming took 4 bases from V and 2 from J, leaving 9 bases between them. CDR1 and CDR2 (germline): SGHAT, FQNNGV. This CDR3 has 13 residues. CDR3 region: CASSSTGTYEQYF. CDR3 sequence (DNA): TGTGCCAGCAGCTCGACCGGGACCTACGAGCAGTACTTC.

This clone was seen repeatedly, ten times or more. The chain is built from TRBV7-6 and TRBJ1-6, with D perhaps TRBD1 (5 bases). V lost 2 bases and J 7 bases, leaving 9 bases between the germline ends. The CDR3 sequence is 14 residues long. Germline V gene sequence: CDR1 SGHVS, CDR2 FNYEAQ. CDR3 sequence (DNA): TGTGCCAGCAGCTTACAGGGATCCAATTCACCCCTCCACTTT. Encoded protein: CASSLQGSNSPLHF.

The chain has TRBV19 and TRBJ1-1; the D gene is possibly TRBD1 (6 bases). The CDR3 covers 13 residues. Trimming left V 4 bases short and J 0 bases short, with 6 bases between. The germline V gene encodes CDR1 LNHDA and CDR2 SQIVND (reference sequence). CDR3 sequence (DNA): TGTGCCAGTAGTAACAGGGTGAACACTGAAGCTTTCTTT. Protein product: CASSNRVNTEAFF. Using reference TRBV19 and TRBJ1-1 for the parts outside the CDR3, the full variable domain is DGGITQSPKYLFRKEGQNVTLSCEQNLNHDAMYWYRQDPGQGLRLIYYSQIVNDFQKGDIAEGYSVSREKKESFPLTVTSAQKNPTAFYLCASSNRVNTEAFFGQGTRLTVV.

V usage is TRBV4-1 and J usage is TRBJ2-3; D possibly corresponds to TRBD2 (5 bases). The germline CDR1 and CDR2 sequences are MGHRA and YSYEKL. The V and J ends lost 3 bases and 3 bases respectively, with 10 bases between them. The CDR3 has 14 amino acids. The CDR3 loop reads CASSHLARTDTQYF. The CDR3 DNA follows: TGCGCCAGCAGCCATCTAGCAAGGACAGATACGCAGTATTTT.

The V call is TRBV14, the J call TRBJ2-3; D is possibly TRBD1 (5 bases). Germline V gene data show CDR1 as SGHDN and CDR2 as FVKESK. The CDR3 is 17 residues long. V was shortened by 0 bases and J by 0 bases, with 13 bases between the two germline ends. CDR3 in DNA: TGTGCCAGCAGCCAAGATAGGGGCATATCTAGCACAGATACGCAGTATTTT. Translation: CASSQDRGISSTDTQYF.

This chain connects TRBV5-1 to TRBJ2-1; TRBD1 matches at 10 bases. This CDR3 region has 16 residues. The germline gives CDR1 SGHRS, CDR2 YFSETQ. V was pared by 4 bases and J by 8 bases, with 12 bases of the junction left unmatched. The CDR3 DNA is TGCGCCAGCAGCCTGGAGGGGGGACAGGGGAGGGATGAGCAGTTCTTC. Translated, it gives CASSLEGGQGRDEQFF.

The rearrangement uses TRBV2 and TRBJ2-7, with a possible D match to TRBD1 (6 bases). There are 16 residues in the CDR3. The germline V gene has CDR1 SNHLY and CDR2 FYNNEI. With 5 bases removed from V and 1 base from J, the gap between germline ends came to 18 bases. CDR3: CASSRRQDGASYEQYV. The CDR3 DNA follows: TGTGCCAGCAGTAGACGACAGGACGGGGCGTCCTACGAGCAGTACGTC.

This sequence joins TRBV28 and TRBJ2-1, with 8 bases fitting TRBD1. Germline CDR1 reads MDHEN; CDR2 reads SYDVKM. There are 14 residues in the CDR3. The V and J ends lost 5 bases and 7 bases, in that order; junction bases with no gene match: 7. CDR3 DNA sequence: TGTGCCAGCAGTCGGACAGGGAGATGGAATGAGCAGTTCTTC. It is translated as CASSRTGRWNEQFF.

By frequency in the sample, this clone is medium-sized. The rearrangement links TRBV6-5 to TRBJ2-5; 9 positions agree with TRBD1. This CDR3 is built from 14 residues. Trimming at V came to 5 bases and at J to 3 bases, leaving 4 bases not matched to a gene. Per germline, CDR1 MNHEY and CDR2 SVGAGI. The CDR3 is CASSTGTGKETQYF. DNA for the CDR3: TGTGCCAGCAGTACCGGGACAGGGAAAGAGACCCAGTACTTC.

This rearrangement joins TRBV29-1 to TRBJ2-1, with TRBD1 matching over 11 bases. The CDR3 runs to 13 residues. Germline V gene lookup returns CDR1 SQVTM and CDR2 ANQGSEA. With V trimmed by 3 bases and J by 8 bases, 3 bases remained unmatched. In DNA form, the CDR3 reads TGCAGCGTTGAGGACAGGGGGCAGGATGAGCAGTTCTTC. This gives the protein CSVEDRGQDEQFF.

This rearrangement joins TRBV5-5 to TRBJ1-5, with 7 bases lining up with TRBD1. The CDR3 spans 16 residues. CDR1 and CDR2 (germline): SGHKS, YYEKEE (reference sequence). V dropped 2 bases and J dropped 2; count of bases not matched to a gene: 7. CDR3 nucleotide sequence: TGTGCCAGCAGCTTAGCCACAGGGGATGGCAATCAGCCCCAGCATTTT. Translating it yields CASSLATGDGNQPQHF.

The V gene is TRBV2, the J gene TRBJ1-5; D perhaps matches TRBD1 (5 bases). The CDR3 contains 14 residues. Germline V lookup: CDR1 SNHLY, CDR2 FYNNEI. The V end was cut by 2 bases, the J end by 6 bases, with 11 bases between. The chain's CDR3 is CASSEQGGIQPQHF. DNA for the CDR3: TGTGCCAGCAGTGAACAGGGAGGGATTCAGCCCCAGCATTTT.

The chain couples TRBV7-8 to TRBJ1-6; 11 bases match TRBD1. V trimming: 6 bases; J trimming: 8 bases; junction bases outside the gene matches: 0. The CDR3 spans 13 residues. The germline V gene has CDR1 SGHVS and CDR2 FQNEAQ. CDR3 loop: CASRDRGHSPLHF. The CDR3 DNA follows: TGTGCCAGCAGGGACAGGGGGCATTCACCCCTCCACTTT.

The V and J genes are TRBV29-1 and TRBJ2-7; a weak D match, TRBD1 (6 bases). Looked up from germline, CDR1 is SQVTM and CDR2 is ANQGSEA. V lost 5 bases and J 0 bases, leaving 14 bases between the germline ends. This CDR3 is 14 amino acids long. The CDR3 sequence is CSVRPGTNSYEQYF. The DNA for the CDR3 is TGCAGCGTTCGACCCGGGACAAACTCCTACGAGCAGTACTTC.

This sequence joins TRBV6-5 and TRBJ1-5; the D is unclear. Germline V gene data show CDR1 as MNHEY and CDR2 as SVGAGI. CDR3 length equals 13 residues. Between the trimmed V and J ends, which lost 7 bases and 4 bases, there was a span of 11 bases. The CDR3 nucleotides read TGTGCCAGCACCCCCTCGAGGAATCAGCCCCAGCATTTT. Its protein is CASTPSRNQPQHF.